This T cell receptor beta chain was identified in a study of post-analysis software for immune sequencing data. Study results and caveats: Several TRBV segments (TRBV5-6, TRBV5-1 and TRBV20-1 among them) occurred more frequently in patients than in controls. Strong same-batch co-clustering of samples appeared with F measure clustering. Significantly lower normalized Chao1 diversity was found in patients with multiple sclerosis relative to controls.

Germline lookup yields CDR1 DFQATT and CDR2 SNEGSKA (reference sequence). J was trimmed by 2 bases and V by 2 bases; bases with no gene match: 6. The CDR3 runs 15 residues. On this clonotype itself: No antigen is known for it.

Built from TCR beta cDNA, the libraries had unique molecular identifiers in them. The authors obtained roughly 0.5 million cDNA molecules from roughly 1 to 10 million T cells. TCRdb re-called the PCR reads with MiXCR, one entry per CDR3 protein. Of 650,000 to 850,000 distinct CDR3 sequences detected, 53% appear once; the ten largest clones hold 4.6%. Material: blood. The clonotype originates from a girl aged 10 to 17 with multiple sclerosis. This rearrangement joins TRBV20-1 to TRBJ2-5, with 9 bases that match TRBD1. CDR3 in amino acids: CSARTDRGLQETQYF. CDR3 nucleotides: TGCAGTGCTAGAACCGACAGGGGGTTACAAGAGACCCAGTACTTC.